This T cell receptor beta chain was profiled in a study of cytotoxic CD8 clonotypes in ibrutinib-treated CLL. On the study more broadly: The average sample held roughly 250,000 productive templates and more than 80,000 productive rearrangements.

TCRdb's table, derived via immunoSEQ multiplex PCR, lists solely in-frame clones and lacks some. The data show 250,000 to 350,000 clones, with 60% to 80% seen just once and about 5.8% held by the top ten. The CDR3 length is 14 residues. CDR1 and CDR2 (germline): MRHNA, SNTAGT. Trimming took off 3 bases at V and 2 bases at J, with 11 bases between the two ends. This clone was picked up a small number of times. This sequence was found in a human donor with chronic lymphocytic leukemia. This specimen consisted of PBMCs, obtained at disease progression, from a patient treated with ibrutinib. The V call is TRBV6-4, the J call TRBJ2-7; D might be TRBD1 (5 bases). CDR3 sequence: CASSEAPGPYEQYF. The DNA for the CDR3 is TGTGCCAGCAGTGAAGCTCCAGGGCCCTACGAGCAGTACTTC.